This paragraph covers one T cell receptor beta chain sequence. Its antigen is unknown. This entry is derived from a study of cytomegalovirus exposure and HLA in healthy donors. The study's findings and limits: Later analysis showed TCR association rates varying by HLA locus, highest for DRB1 and lowest for HLA-C.

This CDR3 contains 15 residues. The ends lost 4 bases at V and 4 bases at J; junction bases unmatched: 8. Germline V gives CDR1 SGHRS, CDR2 YFSETQ. In the PCR, 60 Vbeta and 13 Jbeta primers were used. Generated by immunoSEQ multiplex PCR, the TCRdb table keeps only in-frame clones and is missing some. The data show about 210,000 clones, around 84% seen once. This cohort consisted of healthy bone marrow donors. The chain couples TRBV5-1 to TRBJ1-1; the match to TRBD1 covers 9 bases. Sample: PBMCs. The sequence derives from a girl aged 2-10 years in good health and CMV-seronegative. CDR3: CASSPTDRGSTEAFF. CDR3 sequence (DNA): TGCGCCAGCAGCCCCACGGACAGGGGTAGCACTGAAGCTTTCTTT.